Here is one TCR beta chain with its context. The data originate from a study of radiation and T cells in renal cell carcinoma. Documented time point: blood 2 weeks post-SBRT. Treatment reported: 15 Gy SBRT to primary tumor, nephrectomy 4 weeks later. The patient's renal cell carcinoma had clear cell pathology. V shed 7 bases and J 2 bases; nucleotides not matched to a gene: 4. From germline, CDR1 is ENHRY and CDR2 SYGVKD. The CDR3 has 13 amino acids. Clones were read by immunoSEQ multiplex PCR, and TCRdb kept only the in-frame ones, dropping some. The profile shows over 60,000 clones, about 86% of them singletons.

The TCR was taken from a woman between 45 and 60 years old with renal cell carcinoma. Source: blood, taken from a patient whose treatment included radiotherapy and nephrectomy. V usage is TRBV10-3 and J usage is TRBJ1-2; TRBD1 matches at 7 bases. DNA for the CDR3: TGTGCCATCAAGGGACAGCGAAACTATGGCTACACCTTC. Translation gives CAIKGQRNYGYTF.